This T cell receptor beta chain was recorded in a study of breast tumors, draining lymph nodes, adjacent tissues. The lymph nodes were axillary draining lymph nodes from breast cancer patients. To note about this clonotype: Its antigen is not identified.

TCRdb reprocessed the multiplex PCR reads via MiXCR and lists one record per CDR3 protein. The sample has some 170,000 distinct CDR3 sequences, around 35% seen once. Whole-study results and caveats: The data were judged consistent with most tumor T cells coming from lymph node and expanding in tumor. Tumor and nontumor repertoires were significantly more similar in luminal-like than in basal-like breast cancer. Tumors had less TCR diversity than lymph nodes, more than nontumor tissue. That most tumor T cells come from lymph nodes remained unproven.

CDR3 length: 14 amino acids. Germline CDR1 and CDR2: SGHAT and FQNNGV. J was trimmed by 5 bases and V by 2 bases; bases with no gene match: 4. Source material: axillary lymph node tissue. The sequence derives from a female donor with breast cancer. Some clones in this sample may be carry-over from other donors' samples. This rearrangement joins TRBV11-2 to TRBJ2-5; 8 nucleotides align to TRBD1. CDR3 sequence (DNA): TGTGCCAGCAGCTTAACAGGGGGTACGGAGACCCAGTACTTC. Its translation is CASSLTGGTETQYF.